This entry describes one TCR beta chain. Its target is not known. These data originate in a study of cytomegalovirus exposure and HLA in healthy donors. Study-wide context: Findings of an earlier analysis included under 140 million unique TCR beta sequences from some 190 million T cells. Overall study findings and caveats: Links to common viral pathogens appeared, in a later analysis, for several of the most significant clusters. A previous analysis found most TCR beta V segments productive roughly 90% or roughly 30% of the time.

The CDR3 spans 16 residues. Trimming stripped 5 bases from V and 1 base from J, with 18 bases between. Germline V gene sequence: CDR1 MDHEN, CDR2 SYDVKM. 13 Jbeta primers and 60 Vbeta primers were used for the PCR. Profiled with immunoSEQ multiplex PCR; TCRdb holds only in-frame clones, not every one. The sample records about 120,000 clones, around 68% being singletons. The TCR originated in a woman between 50 and 59 years old in good health and CMV-seropositive. V is TRBV28 and J is TRBJ2-7, with D maybe TRBD2 (5 bases). Material: PBMCs. As DNA, the CDR3 is TGTGCCAGCAGTCCCCTCGGGGAGCGGAATTCCTACGAGCAGTACTTC. It encodes CASSPLGERNSYEQYF.